These 21 T cell receptor beta chains came from one sample sequenced in a study of blood T cell repertoires in COVID-19. TCRdb's copy holds only in-frame clones and misses some; the assay was immunoSEQ multiplex PCR. The data contain some 490,000 clones, around 85% of them singletons. Sequencing was done on a sample of PBMCs or T cells enriched from blood (not recorded which). Source of these receptors: a woman in her sixties who had recovered from COVID-19.

The chain couples TRBV7-8 to TRBJ1-2; D might be TRBD1 (6 bases). The CDR3 loop spans 15 amino acids. V was trimmed by 5 bases and J by 8 bases, leaving 21 bases between them. The germline CDR1 and CDR2 sequences are SGHVS and FQNEAQ. The CDR3 loop reads CASSRTEVGEEGYTF. The CDR3 DNA sequence: TGTGCCAGCAGCAGGACAGAAGTTGGAGAGGAGGGCTACACCTTC.

V and J are TRBV24-1 and TRBJ2-2; 11 nucleotides match TRBD1. The junction had 10 bases not matched to a gene; V was cut back by 5 bases and J by 6 bases. Per the germline V gene, CDR1 is KGHDR and CDR2 is SFDVKD. There are 17 residues in the CDR3. CDR3 protein: CATSARTGGIKAGELFF. The CDR3 bases are TGTGCCACCAGTGCCCGGACAGGGGGCATCAAGGCCGGGGAGCTGTTTTTT.

The rearrangement links TRBV6-5 to TRBJ1-2; 7 nucleotides align to TRBD1. The germline gives CDR1 MNHEY, CDR2 SVGAGI. Trimming took 0 bases from V and 5 from J; bases not matched to a gene: 9. This CDR3 region has 16 residues. CDR3: CASSYSTPTGAYGYTF. CDR3 sequence (DNA): TGTGCCAGCAGTTACTCGACACCTACAGGGGCTTATGGCTACACCTTC.

J is TRBJ1-1 and V is TRBV9; D may be TRBD1 (5 bases). Trimming shortened V by 0 bases and J by 4 bases, and 16 bases separated the two germline ends. Germline V lookup: CDR1 SGDLS, CDR2 YYNGEE. The CDR3 is 16 residues long. The CDR3 sequence is CASSVASQGRTTEAFF. In nucleotides, the CDR3 is TGTGCCAGCAGCGTAGCTTCTCAGGGTAGGACCACTGAAGCTTTCTTT.

The chain has TRBV2 and TRBJ1-5; D not certain. The germline gives CDR1 SNHLY, CDR2 FYNNEI. This CDR3 spans 22 amino acids. The V end lost 2 bases, the J end lost 3 bases, and 32 bases lay between the germline ends. The CDR3 here is CASSERPPDAYLEVGHNQPQHF. CDR3 in DNA: TGTGCCAGCAGTGAAAGGCCCCCCGACGCCTACCTCGAGGTAGGTCACAATCAGCCCCAGCATTTT.

The chain recombines TRBV3-1 (or the pseudogene TRBV3-2) with TRBJ1-3; D perhaps matches TRBD1 (5 bases). V was shortened by 5 bases and J by 2 bases, with 10 bases between the two germline ends. Germline-derived CDR1 and CDR2 are LGHDT and YNNKEL (reference sequence). The length of the CDR3 is 14 residues. CDR3 protein: CASSSRGAGNTIYF. In nucleotides, the CDR3 is TGTGCCAGCAGCTCACGGGGGGCTGGAAACACCATATATTTT.

The CDR3 DNA reads TGTGCCAGCAGCGTGGACAGCCAAAATCAGCCCCAGCATTTT. It encodes CASSVDSQNQPQHF. This chain connects TRBV9 to TRBJ1-5; maybe TRBD1 (6 bases). The CDR3 length is 14 residues. Trimming left V 2 bases short and J 4 bases short, with 10 bases between. Germline-derived CDR1 and CDR2 are SGDLS and YYNGEE.

V usage is TRBV13 and J usage is TRBJ2-5; 7 nucleotides align to TRBD2. The germline gives CDR1 PRHDT, CDR2 FYEKMQ (reference sequence). CDR3 length equals 15 residues. Trimming cost V 0 bases and J 2 bases; bases outside gene matches: 3. The CDR3 coding sequence is TGTGCCAGCAGCTTAGGGCTAGCGGCACAAGAGACCCAGTACTTC. It translates to CASSLGLAAQETQYF.

The V and J genes are TRBV19 and TRBJ2-3, with TRBD2 matching over 12 bases. The CDR3 runs to 15 residues. V was pared by 8 bases and J by 2 bases, with 5 bases of the junction left unmatched. CDR1 LNHDA and CDR2 SQIVND come from the germline V gene (reference sequence). CDR3 sequence reads: CASRGTSGLTDTQYF. The CDR3 DNA reads TGTGCCAGTCGGGGGACTAGCGGGCTCACAGATACGCAGTATTTT.

The chain links TRBV7-9 to TRBJ1-4, with D perhaps matching TRBD1 (6 bases). The V end lost 1 base, the J end lost 7 bases, and 10 bases lay between the germline ends. The V gene's germline CDR1 is SEHNR and CDR2 FQNEAQ (reference sequence). This CDR3 comprises 14 residues. CDR3 DNA: TGTGCCAGCAGCTTAGGGACAGCCCCTGAAAAACTGTTTTTT. Its protein product is CASSLGTAPEKLFF.

The CDR3 is CASNPSGDHNEQFF. The DNA of the CDR3 is TGTGCCAGCAACCCTAGCGGGGACCACAATGAGCAGTTCTTC. The gene calls are TRBV27 and TRBJ2-1; 9 bases map to TRBD2. Losses at the gene ends were 7 bases for V and 5 bases for J; bases not matched to a gene: 6. The V gene's germline CDR1 is MNHEY and CDR2 SMNVEV (reference sequence). There are 14 residues in the CDR3.

The chain combines TRBV3-1 (or the pseudogene TRBV3-2) with TRBJ2-6, with D maybe TRBD1 (5 bases). In germline, CDR1 is LGHDT, CDR2 YNNKEL (reference sequence). There are 15 residues in the CDR3. V dropped 7 bases and J dropped 0 bases, with 10 bases sitting between them. The chain's CDR3 is CASTYRFSGANVLTF. The CDR3, as DNA: TGTGCCAGCACCTACAGGTTCTCTGGGGCCAACGTCCTGACTTTC.

The chain employs TRBV24-1 and TRBJ2-5; 9 bases line up with TRBD1. The CDR3 sequence is 16 residues long. After removal of 3 bases from V and 3 bases from J, the junction contained 7 bases not matched to a gene. Germline V lookup: CDR1 KGHDR, CDR2 SFDVKD. The CDR3 bases are TGTGCCACCAGTGATCGACCACGGACAGGGGAAGAGACCCAGTACTTC. It yields the protein CATSDRPRTGEETQYF.

This clone was counted a single time. The chain couples TRBV18 to TRBJ2-2, with TRBD2 identical over 10 bases. Germline V gives CDR1 KGHSH, CDR2 LQKENI. Trimming took 6 bases from V and 0 from J; bases not matched to a gene: 10. This CDR3 spans 18 amino acids. The CDR3 is CASSTRGSGGTNTGELFF. Here the CDR3 DNA reads TGTGCCAGCTCCACAAGAGGTAGCGGGGGGACGAACACCGGGGAGCTGTTTTTT.

This sequence joins TRBV5-1 and TRBJ2-2, with TRBD2 identical over 8 bases. CDR3 size: 15 residues. Losses at the gene ends were 6 bases for V and 5 bases for J; bases not matched to a gene: 9. Germline V gives CDR1 SGHRS, CDR2 YFSETQ. The CDR3 sequence is CASNREGRETGELFF. The DNA for the CDR3 is TGCGCCAGCAACCGGGAGGGCAGGGAGACCGGGGAGCTGTTTTTT.

The chain links TRBV9 to TRBJ1-4, with D uncertain. Trimming stripped 0 bases from V and 4 bases from J, with 10 bases between. The CDR3 totals 15 residues. Germline V gene sequence: CDR1 SGDLS, CDR2 YYNGEE. The CDR3 spells CASSVAGRVNEKLFF. The CDR3 nucleotides are TGTGCCAGCAGCGTAGCGGGAAGGGTTAATGAAAAACTGTTTTTT.

The chain has TRBV7-9 and TRBJ2-3, with TRBD1 matching over 7 bases. The CDR3 loop spans 14 amino acids. In germline, CDR1 is SEHNR, CDR2 FQNEAQ (reference sequence). V dropped 1 base and J dropped 5; count of bases not matched to a gene: 3. Here the CDR3 DNA reads TGTGCCAGCAGCTTAGTAACAGGGGAAGATACGCAGTATTTT. Protein: CASSLVTGEDTQYF.

The rearrangement uses TRBV30 and TRBJ2-3; D is possibly TRBD2 (6 bases). CDR3 length: 14 residues. Germline CDR1 and CDR2: GTSNPN and SVGIG (reference sequence). V lost 3 bases to trimming and J lost 1 base, with 11 bases between them. CDR3 loop: CAWRVGGGTDTQYF. The CDR3 nucleotides read TGTGCCTGGAGAGTTGGCGGGGGCACAGATACGCAGTATTTT.

The chain uses TRBV12-5 and TRBJ1-5; no clear D. Germline loops: CDR1 LGHNT, CDR2 FRNRAP. This CDR3 is 13 amino acids long. Trimming stripped 1 base from V and 7 bases from J, with 8 bases between. The DNA of the CDR3 is TGTGCTAGTGGTTTGGCCCCGGGACAGCCCCAGCATTTT. Residues: CASGLAPGQPQHF.

The chain carries TRBV19 and TRBJ2-5, with 7 bases identical to TRBD2. Losses at the gene ends were 5 bases for V and 2 bases for J; bases not matched to a gene: 11. CDR3 size: 16 residues. Per the germline V gene, CDR1 is LNHDA and CDR2 is SQIVND (reference sequence). The CDR3 DNA sequence: TGTGCCAGTAGTTCGTGGGGGGGTTCGGGGCAAGAGACCCAGTACTTC. It translates to CASSSWGGSGQETQYF.

The rearrangement uses TRBV24-1 and TRBJ1-2, with TRBD1 matching over 7 bases. V was clipped by 4 bases and J by 8 bases; unmatched bases: 3. The CDR3 spans 12 residues. Germline V CDR1 and CDR2: KGHDR, SFDVKD. In DNA form, the CDR3 reads TGTGCCACCAGTGAAGGGGGCGAGGGCTACACCTTC. Amino acid sequence: CATSEGGEGYTF.